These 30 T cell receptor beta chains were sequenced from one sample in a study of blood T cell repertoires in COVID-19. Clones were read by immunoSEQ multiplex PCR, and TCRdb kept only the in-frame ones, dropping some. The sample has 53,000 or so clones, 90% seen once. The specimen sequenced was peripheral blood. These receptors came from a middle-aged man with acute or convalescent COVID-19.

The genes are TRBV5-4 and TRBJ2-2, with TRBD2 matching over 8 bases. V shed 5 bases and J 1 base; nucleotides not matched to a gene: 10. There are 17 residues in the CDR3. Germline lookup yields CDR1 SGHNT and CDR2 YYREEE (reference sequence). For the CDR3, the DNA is TGTGCCAGCAGGCCATCCGGGGGGGGACGGAACACCGGGGAGCTGTTTTTT. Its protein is CASRPSGGGRNTGELFF.

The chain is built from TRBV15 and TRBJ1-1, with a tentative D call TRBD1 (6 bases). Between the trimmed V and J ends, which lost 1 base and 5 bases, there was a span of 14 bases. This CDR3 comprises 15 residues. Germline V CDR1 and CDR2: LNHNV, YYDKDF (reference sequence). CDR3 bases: TGTGCCACCAGCAGAGGGAGGACAGTGGGTACTGAAGCTTTCTTT. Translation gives CATSRGRTVGTEAFF.

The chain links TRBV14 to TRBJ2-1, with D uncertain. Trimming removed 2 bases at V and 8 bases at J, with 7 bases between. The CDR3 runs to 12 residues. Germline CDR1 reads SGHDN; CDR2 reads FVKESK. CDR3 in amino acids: CASSQTWYEQFF. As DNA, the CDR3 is TGTGCCAGCAGCCAAACTTGGTATGAGCAGTTCTTC.

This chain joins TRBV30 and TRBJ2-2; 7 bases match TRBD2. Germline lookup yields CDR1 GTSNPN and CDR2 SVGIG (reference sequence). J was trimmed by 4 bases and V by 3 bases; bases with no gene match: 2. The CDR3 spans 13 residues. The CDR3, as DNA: TGTGCCTGGAGGCGGGGGTTCACCGGGGAGCTGTTTTTT. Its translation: CAWRRGFTGELFF.

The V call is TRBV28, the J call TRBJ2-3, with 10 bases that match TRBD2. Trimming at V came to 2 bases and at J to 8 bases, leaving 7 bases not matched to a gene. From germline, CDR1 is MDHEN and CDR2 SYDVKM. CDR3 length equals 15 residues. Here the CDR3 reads CASSLGASGSGTQYF. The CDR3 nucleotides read TGTGCCAGCAGTTTAGGTGCTAGCGGGAGTGGTACGCAGTATTTT.

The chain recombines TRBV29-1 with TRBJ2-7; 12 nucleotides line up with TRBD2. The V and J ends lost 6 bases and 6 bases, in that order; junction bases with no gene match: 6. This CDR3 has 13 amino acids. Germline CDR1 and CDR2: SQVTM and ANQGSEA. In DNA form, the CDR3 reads TGCAGCGTAAGACTAGCGGGAGTCTTCGAGCAGTACTTC. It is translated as CSVRLAGVFEQYF.

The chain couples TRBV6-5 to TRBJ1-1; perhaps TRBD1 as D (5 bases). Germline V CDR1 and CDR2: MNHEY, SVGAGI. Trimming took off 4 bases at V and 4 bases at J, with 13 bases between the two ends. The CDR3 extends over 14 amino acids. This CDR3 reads CASSFGAGSTEAFF. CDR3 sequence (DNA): TGTGCCAGCAGTTTCGGAGCAGGGTCCACTGAAGCTTTCTTT.

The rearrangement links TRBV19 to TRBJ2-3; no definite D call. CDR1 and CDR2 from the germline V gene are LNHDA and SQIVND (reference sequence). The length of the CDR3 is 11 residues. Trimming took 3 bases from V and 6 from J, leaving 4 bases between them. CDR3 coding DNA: TGTGCCAGTAGTATCGCGGATACGCAGTATTTT. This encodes CASSIADTQYF.

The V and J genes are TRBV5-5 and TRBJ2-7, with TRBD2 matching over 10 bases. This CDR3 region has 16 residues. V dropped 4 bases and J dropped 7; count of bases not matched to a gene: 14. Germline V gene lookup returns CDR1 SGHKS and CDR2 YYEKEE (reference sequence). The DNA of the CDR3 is TGTGCCAGCAGCACCACCCCCGGGACTAGCGCGTTGGAGCAGTACTTC. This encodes CASSTTPGTSALEQYF.

CDR3 amino acids: CASNQRDRSQETQYF. The CDR3 nucleotides read TGTGCCAGCAACCAAAGAGACAGGTCCCAAGAGACCCAGTACTTC. The J gene is TRBJ2-5, the V gene TRBV7-8, with TRBD1 as a possible D gene (6 bases). The CDR3 runs to 15 residues. Germline values: CDR1 SGHVS, CDR2 FQNEAQ. Trimming took 7 bases from V and 1 from J, leaving 16 bases between them.

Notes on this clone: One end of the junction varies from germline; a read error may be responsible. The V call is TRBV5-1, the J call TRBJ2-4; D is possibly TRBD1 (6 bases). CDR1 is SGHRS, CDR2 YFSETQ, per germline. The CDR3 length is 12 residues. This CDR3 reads CASSLQGAILHF. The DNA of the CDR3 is TGCGCCAGCAGCTTACAGGGAGCGATCCTCCACTTC.

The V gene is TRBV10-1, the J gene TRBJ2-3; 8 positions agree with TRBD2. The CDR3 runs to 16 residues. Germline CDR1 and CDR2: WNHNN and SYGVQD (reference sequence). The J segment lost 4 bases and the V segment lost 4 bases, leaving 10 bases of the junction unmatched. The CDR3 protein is CASSVLAGGSSDTQYF. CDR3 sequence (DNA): TGCGCCAGCAGTGTTCTTGCGGGAGGATCGTCAGATACGCAGTATTTT.

CDR3 bases: TGTGCCAGCTACCCCAGGGCCAACTCCTACAATGAGCAGTTCTTC. Its translation: CASYPRANSYNEQFF. The chain recombines TRBV7-2 with TRBJ2-1; weak D call: TRBD1 (5 bases). This CDR3 contains 15 residues. Germline V CDR1 and CDR2: SGHTA, FQGNSA. Trimming stripped 8 bases from V and 0 bases from J, with 14 bases between.

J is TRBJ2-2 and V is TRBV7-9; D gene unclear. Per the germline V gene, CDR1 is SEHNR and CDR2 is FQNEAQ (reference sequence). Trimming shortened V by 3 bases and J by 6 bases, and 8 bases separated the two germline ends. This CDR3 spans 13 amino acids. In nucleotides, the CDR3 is TGTGCCAGCAGCTTCCCTAATTCCGGGGAGCTGTTTTTT. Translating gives CASSFPNSGELFF. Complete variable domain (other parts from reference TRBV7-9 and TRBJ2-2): DTGVSQNPRHKITKRGQNVTFRCDPISEHNRLYWYRQTLGQGPEFLTYFQNEAQLEKSRLLSDRFSAERPKGSFSTLEIQRTEQGDSAMYLCASSFPNSGELFFGEGSRLTVL.

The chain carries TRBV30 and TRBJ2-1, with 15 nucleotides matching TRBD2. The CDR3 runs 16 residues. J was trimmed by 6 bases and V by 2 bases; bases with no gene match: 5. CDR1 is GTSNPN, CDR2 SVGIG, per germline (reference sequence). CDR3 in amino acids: CAWSSGLAGGGNEQFF. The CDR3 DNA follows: TGTGCCTGGAGTTCGGGACTAGCGGGAGGAGGCAATGAGCAGTTCTTC.

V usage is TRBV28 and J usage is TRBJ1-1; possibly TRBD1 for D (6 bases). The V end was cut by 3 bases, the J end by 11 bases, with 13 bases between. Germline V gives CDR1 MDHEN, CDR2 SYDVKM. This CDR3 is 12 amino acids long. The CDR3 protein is CASSFQGLNAFF. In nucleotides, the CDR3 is TGTGCCAGCAGTTTCCAGGGGCTGAATGCTTTCTTT.

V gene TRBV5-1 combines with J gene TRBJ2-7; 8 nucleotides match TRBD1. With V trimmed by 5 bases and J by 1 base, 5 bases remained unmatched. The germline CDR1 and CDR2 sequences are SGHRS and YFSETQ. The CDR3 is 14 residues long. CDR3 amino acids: CASSPRDRSYEQYF. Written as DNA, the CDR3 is TGCGCCAGCAGTCCCCGGGACAGGTCCTACGAGCAGTACTTC.

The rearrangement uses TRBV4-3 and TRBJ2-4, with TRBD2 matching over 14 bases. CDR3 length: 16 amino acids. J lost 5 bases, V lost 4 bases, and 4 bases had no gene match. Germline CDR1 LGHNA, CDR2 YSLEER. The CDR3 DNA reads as TGCGCCAGCAGCCTGGGACTAGCGGGAGTCGAAAACATTCAGTACTTC. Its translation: CASSLGLAGVENIQYF.

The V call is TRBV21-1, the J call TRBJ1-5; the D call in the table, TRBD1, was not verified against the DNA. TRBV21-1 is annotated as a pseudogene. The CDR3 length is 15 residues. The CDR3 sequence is CASREKSGANQPQHF. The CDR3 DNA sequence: TGTGCCAGCAGGGAGAAAAGTGGGGCGAATCAGCCCCAGCATTTT.

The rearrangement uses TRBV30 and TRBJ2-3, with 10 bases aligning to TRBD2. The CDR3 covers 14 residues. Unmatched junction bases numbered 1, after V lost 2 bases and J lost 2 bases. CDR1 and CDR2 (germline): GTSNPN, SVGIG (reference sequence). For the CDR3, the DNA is TGTGCCTGGAGTAGCGGGAGGGCCACAGATACGCAGTATTTT. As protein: CAWSSGRATDTQYF.

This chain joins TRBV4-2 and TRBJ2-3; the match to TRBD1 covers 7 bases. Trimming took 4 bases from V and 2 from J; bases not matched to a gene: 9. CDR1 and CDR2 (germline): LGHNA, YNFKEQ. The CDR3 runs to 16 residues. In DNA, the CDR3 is TGTGCCAGCAGCCCCATAGGACAGGCGATCACAGATACGCAGTATTTT. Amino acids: CASSPIGQAITDTQYF.

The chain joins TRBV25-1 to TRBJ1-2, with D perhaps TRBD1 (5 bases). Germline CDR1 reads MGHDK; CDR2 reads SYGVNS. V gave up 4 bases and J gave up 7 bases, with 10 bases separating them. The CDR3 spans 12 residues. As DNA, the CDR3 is TGTGCCAGCAGTGGGGTGGGACTTGGCTACACCTTC. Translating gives CASSGVGLGYTF.

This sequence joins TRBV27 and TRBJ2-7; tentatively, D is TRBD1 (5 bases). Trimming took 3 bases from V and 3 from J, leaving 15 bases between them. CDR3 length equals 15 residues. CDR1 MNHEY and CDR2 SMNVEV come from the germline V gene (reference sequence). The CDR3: CASSFGWGPYYEQYF. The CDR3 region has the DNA TGTGCCAGCAGTTTCGGGTGGGGCCCGTACTACGAGCAGTACTTC.

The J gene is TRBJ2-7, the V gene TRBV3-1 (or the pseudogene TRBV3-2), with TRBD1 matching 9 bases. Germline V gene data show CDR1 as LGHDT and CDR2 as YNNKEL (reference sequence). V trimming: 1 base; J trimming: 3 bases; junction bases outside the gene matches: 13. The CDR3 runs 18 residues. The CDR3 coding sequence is TGTGCCAGCAGCCAAGGAAAGTCAAGGAAGGACAGGGGCTACGAGCAGTACTTC. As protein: CASSQGKSRKDRGYEQYF.

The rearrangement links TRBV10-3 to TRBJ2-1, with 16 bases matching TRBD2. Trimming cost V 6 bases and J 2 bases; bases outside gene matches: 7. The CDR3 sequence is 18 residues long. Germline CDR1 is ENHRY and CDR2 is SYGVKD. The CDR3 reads CAIRGTSGRAPTYNEQFF. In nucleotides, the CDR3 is TGTGCCATCAGAGGGACTAGCGGGAGGGCCCCGACCTACAATGAGCAGTTCTTC.

DNA of the CDR3: TGTGCCAGCACTCATACAGGGGGCACTGAAGCTTTCTTT. Its protein product is CASTHTGGTEAFF. The rearrangement uses TRBV12-3 or TRBV12-4 and TRBJ1-1; 8 positions match TRBD1. With 7 bases clipped from V and 4 bases from J, the junction kept 5 bases outside the gene matches. The CDR3 spans 13 residues.

The CDR3 loop reads CSVGIGRAGGYTF. CDR3 nucleotides: TGCAGCGTTGGGATAGGGCGGGCCGGGGGCTACACCTTC. V gene TRBV29-1 combines with J gene TRBJ1-2; the D is unclear. Germline CDR1 and CDR2: SQVTM and ANQGSEA. The ends were cut back, 4 bases at V and 8 bases at J, with 17 bases in the middle. The CDR3 is 13 residues long.

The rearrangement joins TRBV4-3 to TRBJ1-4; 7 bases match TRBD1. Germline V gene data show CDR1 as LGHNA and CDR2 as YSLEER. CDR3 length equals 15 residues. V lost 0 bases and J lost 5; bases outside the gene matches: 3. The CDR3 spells CASSQDRGLNEKLFF. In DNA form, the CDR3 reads TGCGCCAGCAGCCAAGATAGGGGGCTAAATGAAAAACTGTTTTTT.

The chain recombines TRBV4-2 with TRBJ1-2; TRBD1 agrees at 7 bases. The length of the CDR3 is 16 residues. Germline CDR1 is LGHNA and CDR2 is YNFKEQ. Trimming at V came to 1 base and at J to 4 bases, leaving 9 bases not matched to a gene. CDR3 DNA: TGTGCCAGCAGCCAAGTTGAAGGGGGCGTTCTCTATGGCTACACCTTC. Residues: CASSQVEGGVLYGYTF.

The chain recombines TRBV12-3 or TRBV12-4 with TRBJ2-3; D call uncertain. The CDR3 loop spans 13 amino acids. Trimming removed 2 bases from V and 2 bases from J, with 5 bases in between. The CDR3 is CASSLPNTDTQYF. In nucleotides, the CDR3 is TGTGCCAGCAGTTTACCAAACACAGATACGCAGTATTTT.